This TCR beta chain was identified in a study of shared clonotypes between healthy human individuals. This CDR3 comprises 13 residues. CDR1 is WNHNN and CDR2 is SYGVQD in the germline V gene (reference sequence). V was clipped by 6 bases and J by 2 bases; unmatched bases: 2. Data came from immunoSEQ multiplex PCR; TCRdb stores just in-frame clones and leaves some out. The sample yields 2 million or so clones, over 85% seen once. Study conclusions and caveats: Donor scarcity curtailed the genetic and exposure-history diversity represented herein.

Remarks on this clone: Its specificity is unknown. This sample includes further DNA sequences coding for the same CDR3.

V usage is TRBV10-1 and J usage is TRBJ1-2; 8 bases map to TRBD1. Input material: naive CD4+ T cells sorted from blood. Subset defined: CD45RA+ positively selected. The sequence came from a man younger than 30 in good health. Written as DNA, the CDR3 is TGCGCCAGCAGCCGGGACAGGAACTATGGCTACACCTTC. It specifies CASSRDRNYGYTF.